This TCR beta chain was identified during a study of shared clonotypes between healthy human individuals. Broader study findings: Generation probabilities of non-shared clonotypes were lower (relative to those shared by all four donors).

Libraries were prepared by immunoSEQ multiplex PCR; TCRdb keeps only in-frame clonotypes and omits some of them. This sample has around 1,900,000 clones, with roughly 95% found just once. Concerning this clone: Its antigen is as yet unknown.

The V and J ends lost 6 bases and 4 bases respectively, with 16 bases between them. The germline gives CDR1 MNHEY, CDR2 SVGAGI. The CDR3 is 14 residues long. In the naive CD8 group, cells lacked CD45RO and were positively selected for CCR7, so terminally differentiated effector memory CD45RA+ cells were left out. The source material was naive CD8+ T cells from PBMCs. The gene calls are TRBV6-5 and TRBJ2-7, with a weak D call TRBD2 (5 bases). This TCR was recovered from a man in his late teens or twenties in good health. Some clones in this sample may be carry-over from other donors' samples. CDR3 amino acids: CASSLLGSAYEQYF. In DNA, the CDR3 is TGTGCCAGCAGCCTCCTGGGGAGTGCGTACGAGCAGTACTTC.